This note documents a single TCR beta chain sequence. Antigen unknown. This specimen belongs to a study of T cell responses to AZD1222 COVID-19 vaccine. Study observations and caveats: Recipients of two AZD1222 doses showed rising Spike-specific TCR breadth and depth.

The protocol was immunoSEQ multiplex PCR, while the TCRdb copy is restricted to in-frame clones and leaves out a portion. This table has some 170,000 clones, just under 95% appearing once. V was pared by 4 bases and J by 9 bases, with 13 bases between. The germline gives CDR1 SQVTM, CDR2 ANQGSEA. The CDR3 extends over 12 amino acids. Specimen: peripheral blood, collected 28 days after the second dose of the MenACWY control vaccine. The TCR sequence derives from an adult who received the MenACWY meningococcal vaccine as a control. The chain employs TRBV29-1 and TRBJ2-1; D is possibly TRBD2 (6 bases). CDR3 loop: CSVASGRGEQFF. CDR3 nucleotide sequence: TGCAGCGTTGCGAGCGGGCGCGGTGAGCAGTTCTTC.